Shown below are 20 T cell receptor beta chains from a single sample sequenced in a study of T cell responses to AZD1222 COVID-19 vaccine. TCRdb's copy holds only in-frame clones and misses some; the assay was immunoSEQ multiplex PCR. This sample yields roughly 120,000 clones, of which around nine tenths are seen a single time; over 2.5% belongs to the top ten. Here the sequenced sample was peripheral blood, taken on day 0 of AZD1222 vaccination. The receptors here all came from an adult in good health.

The gene calls are TRBV2 and TRBJ2-5, with 7 bases aligning to TRBD1. V trimming: 7 bases; J trimming: 3 bases; junction bases outside the gene matches: 5. CDR1 and CDR2 from the germline V gene are SNHLY and FYNNEI. The CDR3 totals 13 residues. The CDR3 sequence: CASNTGEEETQYF. In DNA form, the CDR3 reads TGTGCCAGCAACACAGGGGAAGAAGAGACCCAGTACTTC. The full variable domain, in which reference TRBV2 and TRBJ2-5 provide the parts outside the CDR3, is EPEVTQTPSHQVTQMGQEVILRCVPISNHLYFYWYRQILGQKVEFLVSFYNNEISEKSEIFDDQFSVERPDGSNFTLKIRSTKLEDSAMYFCASNTGEEETQYFGPGTRLLVL.

The CDR3 DNA reads TGCAGCGTTGCGGGGGAGGGGGACTATAACTATGGCTACACCTTC. Its translation: CSVAGEGDYNYGYTF. This sequence joins TRBV29-1 and TRBJ1-2; a weak D match, TRBD1 (6 bases). The CDR3 runs to 15 residues. Germline V gene lookup returns CDR1 SQVTM and CDR2 ANQGSEA. V lost 4 bases to trimming and J lost 1 base, with 16 bases between them.

The CDR3 sequence: CASSVEGEILYF. Here the CDR3 DNA reads TGTGCCAGCAGCGTAGAGGGGGAGATCCTCTACTTC. The chain is built from TRBV9 and TRBJ2-7, with TRBD1 as a possible D gene (6 bases). CDR1 is SGDLS and CDR2 is YYNGEE in the germline V gene. Trimming cost V 0 bases and J 13 bases, with 14 bases left between them. This CDR3 spans 12 amino acids. Full variable domain (outside the CDR3, taken from reference TRBV9 and TRBJ2-7): DSGVTQTPKHLITATGQRVTLRCSPRSGDLSVYWYQQSLDQGLQFLIQYYNGEERAKGNILERFSAQQFPDLHSELNLSSLELGDSALYFCASSVEGEILYFGPGTRLTVT.

V usage is TRBV7-9 and J usage is TRBJ2-1; D call uncertain. The length of the CDR3 is 16 residues. Trimming left V 1 base short and J 4 bases short, with 14 bases between. CDR1 is SEHNR and CDR2 is FQNEAQ in the germline V gene (reference sequence). The CDR3 coding sequence is TGTGCCAGCAGCTTAGGGGGTCTAGTCGGATACAATGAGCAGTTCTTC. Translated, it gives CASSLGGLVGYNEQFF.

The chain joins TRBV20-1 to TRBJ1-5; D is undetermined. From germline, CDR1 is DFQATT and CDR2 SNEGSKA (reference sequence). Trimming left V 3 bases short and J 4 bases short, with 16 bases between. This CDR3 comprises 15 residues. CDR3 sequence: CSASRTGSANQPQHF. The CDR3 DNA sequence: TGCAGTGCTAGTCGAACGGGGAGCGCAAATCAGCCCCAGCATTTT.

The chain employs TRBV5-6 and TRBJ2-2; tentative D call: TRBD1 (5 bases). The CDR3 loop spans 13 amino acids. With 1 base removed from V and 6 bases from J, the gap between germline ends came to 7 bases. Germline V gene data show CDR1 as SGHDT and CDR2 as YYEEEE. CDR3 region: CASSLFRAGELFF. For the CDR3, the DNA is TGTGCCAGCAGCTTGTTCAGGGCCGGGGAGCTGTTTTTT.

The chain has TRBV7-6 and TRBJ1-2; TRBD1 aligns across 7 bases. The J segment lost 4 bases and the V segment lost 4 bases, leaving 3 bases of the junction unmatched. The CDR3 is 13 residues long. Germline values: CDR1 SGHVS, CDR2 FNYEAQ. CDR3 in DNA: TGTGCCAGCAGCTCCCGGGACAGCTATGGCTACACCTTC. Encoded protein: CASSSRDSYGYTF.

V usage is TRBV18 and J usage is TRBJ2-2; a weak D match, TRBD1 (6 bases). V shed 3 bases and J shed 3 bases, with 17 bases lying between them. CDR3 length equals 17 residues. The V gene's germline CDR1 is KGHSH and CDR2 LQKENI. Here the CDR3 reads CASSPSQGNKDTGELFF. CDR3 sequence (DNA): TGTGCCAGCTCACCTTCCCAGGGGAATAAGGACACCGGGGAGCTGTTTTTT.

The V and J genes are TRBV4-2 and TRBJ2-3, with D hard to call. V shed 1 base and J shed 5 bases, with 1 base lying between them. The germline gives CDR1 LGHNA, CDR2 YNFKEQ. The CDR3 is 11 amino acids. In DNA form, the CDR3 reads TGTGCCAGCAGCCAAGGAGATACGCAGTATTTT. Protein sequence: CASSQGDTQYF.

Written as DNA, the CDR3 is TGCAGCGCCTCGGTCGGGGGGTCCTCCTACGAGCAGTACTTC. Protein sequence: CSASVGGSSYEQYF. The V and J genes are TRBV29-1 and TRBJ2-7; 7 nucleotides line up with TRBD2. CDR3 length: 14 residues. V was clipped by 7 bases and J by 0 bases; unmatched bases: 9. CDR1 is SQVTM and CDR2 is ANQGSEA in the germline V gene.

The chain recombines TRBV6-1 with TRBJ2-2, with no clear D. V lost 2 bases and J 5 bases, leaving 6 bases between the germline ends. The CDR3 extends over 13 amino acids. Germline V gene data show CDR1 as MNHNS and CDR2 as SASEGT. CDR3 sequence (DNA): TGTGCCAGCAGTGAATTACCGACCGGGGAGCTGTTTTTT. This sequence encodes CASSELPTGELFF.

The J gene is TRBJ1-2, the V gene TRBV6-1; no clear D gene. CDR1 and CDR2 (germline): MNHNS, SASEGT. CDR3 length: 13 residues. The V and J ends lost 3 bases and 6 bases respectively, with 11 bases between them. The CDR3 DNA sequence: TGTGCCAGCAGTGAGACGTGGCCCCATGGCTACACCTTC. Translation: CASSETWPHGYTF.

CDR3 sequence reads: CASISGGAGNTIYF. The DNA of the CDR3 is TGTGCCAGCATCTCAGGGGGGGCTGGAAACACCATATATTTT. V gene TRBV3-1 (or the pseudogene TRBV3-2) combines with J gene TRBJ1-3; 7 positions agree with TRBD1. V was pared by 7 bases and J by 2 bases, with 5 bases of the junction left unmatched. Germline V lookup: CDR1 LGHDT, CDR2 YNNKEL (reference sequence). The CDR3 spans 14 residues.

The chain joins TRBV2 to TRBJ2-5; TRBD2 agrees at 8 bases. The germline V gene has CDR1 SNHLY and CDR2 FYNNEI. This CDR3 is 15 amino acids long. V lost 6 bases, J lost 2 bases, and 8 bases stayed unmatched. The CDR3 here is CASRPPPGGQETQYF. In nucleotides, the CDR3 is TGTGCCAGCAGGCCCCCTCCGGGGGGGCAAGAGACCCAGTACTTC.

The chain recombines TRBV6-2 or TRBV6-3 with TRBJ2-7, with D possibly matching TRBD2 (6 bases). The V gene lost 6 bases and the J gene lost 6 bases, with 21 bases spanning the gap. The CDR3 runs 15 residues. CDR1 is MNHEY, CDR2 SVGEGT, per germline. The CDR3 region is CASSWRDPTSTEQYF. The CDR3 DNA is TGTGCCAGCAGCTGGCGGGACCCCACTTCGACCGAGCAGTACTTC.

The rearrangement links TRBV5-1 to TRBJ1-1; D gene unclear. The V gene's germline CDR1 is SGHRS and CDR2 YFSETQ. Trimming cost V 3 bases and J 4 bases, with 13 bases left between them. The CDR3 spans 14 residues. CDR3 protein: CASSSGELGTEAFF. DNA of the CDR3: TGCGCCAGCAGCTCTGGAGAGTTAGGCACTGAAGCTTTCTTT.

This sequence joins TRBV30 and TRBJ2-1, with 13 bases aligning to TRBD2. Germline CDR1 and CDR2: GTSNPN and SVGIG (reference sequence). CDR3 length: 19 residues. V dropped 2 bases and J dropped 10; count of bases not matched to a gene: 20. The CDR3 DNA reads as TGTGCCTGGAGTCTCCTTCGAACTAGCGGGAGGGCCGCATTTAAGGAGCAGTTCTTC. Protein sequence: CAWSLLRTSGRAAFKEQFF.

V and J are TRBV5-1 and TRBJ1-1, with D possibly TRBD1 on 6 matching bases. Germline V lookup: CDR1 SGHRS, CDR2 YFSETQ. Trimming removed 4 bases at V and 11 bases at J, with 21 bases between. The CDR3 is made up of 14 amino acids. The CDR3 nucleotides are TGCGCCAGCAGCCCTCACGGAGGGGGAGATTTCGCTTTCTTT. Translated, it gives CASSPHGGGDFAFF.

The rearrangement joins TRBV19 to TRBJ1-6, with a weak D call TRBD1 (5 bases). V shed 6 bases and J shed 7 bases, with 13 bases lying between them. Germline CDR1 LNHDA, CDR2 SQIVND (reference sequence). CDR3 length: 14 residues. CDR3 in amino acids: CASSVRDYNSPLHF. In DNA, the CDR3 is TGTGCCAGTAGCGTCAGGGACTACAATTCACCCCTCCACTTT.

This chain connects TRBV9 to TRBJ1-3, with 7 bases matching TRBD1. In germline, CDR1 is SGDLS, CDR2 YYNGEE. Trimming cost V 0 bases and J 0 bases; bases outside gene matches: 6. The length of the CDR3 is 17 residues. The CDR3 loop is CASSVGEGAFSGNTIYF. CDR3 DNA: TGTGCCAGCAGCGTAGGAGAGGGGGCATTCTCTGGAAACACCATATATTTT.